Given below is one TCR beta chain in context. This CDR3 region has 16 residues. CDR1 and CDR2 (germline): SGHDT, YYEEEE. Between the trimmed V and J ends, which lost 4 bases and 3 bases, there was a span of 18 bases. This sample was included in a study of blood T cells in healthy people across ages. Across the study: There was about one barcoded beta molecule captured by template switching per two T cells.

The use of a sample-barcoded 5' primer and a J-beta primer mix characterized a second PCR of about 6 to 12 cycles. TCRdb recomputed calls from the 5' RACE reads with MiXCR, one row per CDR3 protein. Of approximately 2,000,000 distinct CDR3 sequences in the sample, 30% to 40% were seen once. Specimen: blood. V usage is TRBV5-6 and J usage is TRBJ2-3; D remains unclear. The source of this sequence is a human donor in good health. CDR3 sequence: CASSLGERLGTDTQYF. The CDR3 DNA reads TGTGCCAGCAGCCTAGGTGAGAGGCTGGGGACAGATACGCAGTATTTT.